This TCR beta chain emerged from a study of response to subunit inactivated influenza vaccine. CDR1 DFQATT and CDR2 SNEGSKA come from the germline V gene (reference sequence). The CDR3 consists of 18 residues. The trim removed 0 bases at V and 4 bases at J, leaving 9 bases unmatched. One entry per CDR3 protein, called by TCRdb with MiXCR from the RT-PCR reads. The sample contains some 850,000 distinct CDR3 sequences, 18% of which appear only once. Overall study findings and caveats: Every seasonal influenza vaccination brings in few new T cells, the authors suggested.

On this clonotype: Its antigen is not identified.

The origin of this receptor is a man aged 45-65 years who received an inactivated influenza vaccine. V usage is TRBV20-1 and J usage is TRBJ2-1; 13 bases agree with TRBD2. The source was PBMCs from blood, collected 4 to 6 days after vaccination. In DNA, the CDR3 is TGCAGTGCTAGAGATTTGGGGACTAGCGGGGCGAATTACAATGAGCAGTTCTTC. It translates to CSARDLGTSGANYNEQFF.